What follows are 16 T cell receptor beta chains derived from one specimen sequenced in a study of low-dose radiotherapy and immunotherapy resistance in tumors. Time point indicated: after trial treatment. Treatment: LDRT plus nivolumab, ipilimumab, low-dose cyclophosphamide and aspirin (RACIN trial). TRAV and TRBV primers primed cDNA for both TCRalpha and TCRbeta. Both a constant-region primer and a V-primer adapter served to amplify TCRs across 15 to 20 PCR cycles. Via MiXCR, TCRdb re-called the reads, giving one row per CDR3 protein. The sample includes more than 70,000 distinct CDR3 sequences, around 20% of them seen just once. The source was PBMCs, collected after low-dose radiotherapy plus immunotherapy. The receptor set was obtained from a female donor with ovarian cancer.

This clonotype was observed at least ten times. This sequence joins TRBV20-1 and TRBJ2-5; D uncertain. V lost 5 bases and J 5 bases, leaving 6 bases between the germline ends. Germline CDR1 is DFQATT and CDR2 is SNEGSKA (reference sequence). The CDR3 consists of 10 residues. This CDR3 reads CSAGAETQYF. The CDR3 DNA is TGCAGTGCTGGAGCCGAGACCCAGTACTTC.

Ten or more counts support this clonotype. The rearrangement links TRBV3-1 to TRBJ2-5; TRBD2 might be the D (6 bases). This CDR3 is 17 amino acids long. Trimming took 0 bases from V and 4 from J, leaving 18 bases between them. Germline V gives CDR1 LGHDT, CDR2 YNNKEL (reference sequence). The DNA for the CDR3 is TGTGCCAGCAGCCAAGACACCGGAGGGGATGTTGGAGAGACCCAGTACTTC. Translated: CASSQDTGGDVGETQYF.

This clonotype has a count of ten or more. The chain has TRBV6-6 and TRBJ2-2, with D perhaps TRBD1 (5 bases). The V gene's germline CDR1 is MNHNY and CDR2 SVGAGI (reference sequence). CDR3 length: 17 amino acids. V dropped 0 bases and J dropped 4 bases, with 15 bases sitting between them. The CDR3 coding sequence is TGTGCCAGCAGTTACTCGATGTCCGACAGATCCACCGGGGAGCTGTTTTTT. Its protein is CASSYSMSDRSTGELFF.

This clonotype has a count of ten or more. V is TRBV1 and J is TRBJ2-7; the D call of TRBD2 is as the table states it, not checked on the DNA. TRBV1 represents a pseudogene. The CDR3 loop spans 17 amino acids. The CDR3 sequence: CTSSHAKLTGVWYEQYF. The CDR3 DNA sequence: TGCACCAGCAGCCATGCAAAACTAACGGGAGTTTGGTACGAGCAGTACTTC.

This clonotype was seen a single time. The CDR3 DNA sequence: TGTGCCAGCAGCTTGACGCAAGGAGAGAACACCGGGGAGCTGTTTTTT. Protein sequence: CASSLTQGENTGELFF. The chain joins TRBV5-5 to TRBJ2-2; no clear D. V shed 1 base and J shed 1 base, with 11 bases lying between them. The length of the CDR3 is 16 residues. Germline loops: CDR1 SGHKS, CDR2 YYEKEE (reference sequence).

This clonotype was seen at least ten times. The CDR3 region has the DNA TGTGCCAGCAGTTCGGGACAGGGGGAAGAGACCCAGTACTTC. Translated, it gives CASSSGQGEETQYF. The chain couples TRBV12-3 or TRBV12-4 to TRBJ2-5; 11 nucleotides align to TRBD1. This CDR3 is 14 amino acids long. With V trimmed by 4 bases and J by 3 bases, 1 base remained unmatched.

Ten or more counts support this clonotype. V usage is TRBV7-9 and J usage is TRBJ2-7, with D perhaps TRBD1 (5 bases). CDR1 and CDR2 from the germline V gene are SEHNR and FQNEAQ (reference sequence). Trimming removed 1 base at V and 3 bases at J, with 10 bases between. The CDR3 contains 14 residues. CDR3 in DNA: TGTGCCAGCAGCTTAGTCGCTCAGGGCTACGAGCAGTACTTC. It yields the protein CASSLVAQGYEQYF.

The chain combines TRBV6-5 with TRBJ2-2; 12 bases line up with TRBD2. The CDR3 consists of 16 residues. Germline V CDR1 and CDR2: MNHEY, SVGAGI. The trim removed 0 bases at V and 9 bases at J, leaving 5 bases unmatched. The CDR3 reads CASSYSLAGGQRELFF. CDR3 nucleotides: TGTGCCAGCAGTTACTCGCTAGCGGGGGGGCAAAGGGAGCTGTTTTTT.

This clonotype was seen repeatedly, ten times or more. The chain has TRBV5-1 and TRBJ2-1, with TRBD2 as a possible D gene (6 bases). CDR3 length: 16 amino acids. The V gene's germline CDR1 is SGHRS and CDR2 YFSETQ. With 4 bases removed from V and 7 bases from J, the gap between germline ends came to 21 bases. The CDR3 loop is CASSRWGTRTTNEQFF. CDR3 nucleotides: TGCGCCAGCAGCCGATGGGGAACCCGGACTACGAATGAGCAGTTCTTC.

This clonotype was picked up many times. The chain employs TRBV12-3 or TRBV12-4 and TRBJ1-4; TRBD1 aligns across 10 bases. J was trimmed by 6 bases and V by 5 bases; bases with no gene match: 6. The CDR3 consists of 15 residues. The CDR3 DNA reads TGTGCCAGCAGTATTACCGGGACAGGGGATGAAAAACTGTTTTTT. Amino acid sequence: CASSITGTGDEKLFF.

The chain employs TRBV20-1 and TRBJ2-3; TRBD2 is a possible D gene (5 bases). Germline CDR1 DFQATT, CDR2 SNEGSKA (reference sequence). The CDR3 consists of 15 residues. The ends were cut back, 0 bases at V and 1 base at J, with 11 bases in the middle. This CDR3 is CSARDSSRGTDTQYF. The DNA of the CDR3 is TGCAGTGCTAGAGATTCTAGCCGTGGCACAGATACGCAGTATTTT.

This clonotype was recorded many times. The chain's CDR3 is CASNPTTESYGYTF. CDR3 in DNA: TGTGCCAGCAACCCAACGACCGAGTCTTATGGCTACACCTTC. The rearrangement links TRBV6-2 or TRBV6-3 to TRBJ1-2; D unclear. V gave up 7 bases and J gave up 5 bases, with 17 bases separating them. Looked up from germline, CDR1 is MNHEY and CDR2 is SVGEGT. This CDR3 region has 14 residues.

V usage is TRBV18 and J usage is TRBJ2-3, with no clear D. This CDR3 is built from 14 residues. V dropped 3 bases and J dropped 1 base, with 8 bases sitting between them. Germline assignment: CDR1 KGHSH and CDR2 LQKENI. CDR3 protein: CASSPVEGTDTQYF. For the CDR3, the DNA is TGTGCCAGCTCACCTGTCGAGGGCACAGATACGCAGTATTTT. Looking up the rest from reference TRBV18 and TRBJ2-3 gives the full variable domain: NAGVMQNPRHLVRRRGQEARLRCSPMKGHSHVYWYRQLPEEGLKFMVYLQKENIIDESGMPKERFSAEFPKEGPSILRIQQVVRGDSAAYFCASSPVEGTDTQYFGPGTRLTVL.

This clonotype occurred many times. This chain joins TRBV6-2 or TRBV6-3 and TRBJ1-2, with no clear D. CDR1 is MNHEY, CDR2 SVGEGT, per germline. CDR3 length equals 11 residues. The V and J ends lost 7 bases and 7 bases respectively, with 10 bases between them. This chain's CDR3 is CASTFRLGYTF. The CDR3 bases are TGTGCCAGCACCTTCAGACTTGGCTACACCTTC.

This clonotype has at least ten counts. The V gene is TRBV29-1, the J gene TRBJ2-1, with a tentative D call TRBD2 (6 bases). From germline, CDR1 is SQVTM and CDR2 ANQGSEA. Trimming cost V 7 bases and J 0 bases, with 13 bases left between them. The CDR3 extends over 14 amino acids. This CDR3 reads CSASSAYSYNEQFF. The CDR3 coding sequence is TGCAGCGCCTCTAGCGCCTACTCCTACAATGAGCAGTTCTTC.

Many counts were recorded for this clonotype. This CDR3 reads CASSGGGVLDTQYF. The CDR3 coding sequence is TGTGCCAGCAGCGGCGGCGGGGTGCTTGATACGCAGTATTTT. The chain couples TRBV6-1 to TRBJ2-3; D possibly corresponds to TRBD2 (6 bases). There are 14 residues in the CDR3. With 6 bases removed from V and 6 bases from J, the gap between germline ends came to 16 bases. Per germline, CDR1 MNHNS and CDR2 SASEGT.